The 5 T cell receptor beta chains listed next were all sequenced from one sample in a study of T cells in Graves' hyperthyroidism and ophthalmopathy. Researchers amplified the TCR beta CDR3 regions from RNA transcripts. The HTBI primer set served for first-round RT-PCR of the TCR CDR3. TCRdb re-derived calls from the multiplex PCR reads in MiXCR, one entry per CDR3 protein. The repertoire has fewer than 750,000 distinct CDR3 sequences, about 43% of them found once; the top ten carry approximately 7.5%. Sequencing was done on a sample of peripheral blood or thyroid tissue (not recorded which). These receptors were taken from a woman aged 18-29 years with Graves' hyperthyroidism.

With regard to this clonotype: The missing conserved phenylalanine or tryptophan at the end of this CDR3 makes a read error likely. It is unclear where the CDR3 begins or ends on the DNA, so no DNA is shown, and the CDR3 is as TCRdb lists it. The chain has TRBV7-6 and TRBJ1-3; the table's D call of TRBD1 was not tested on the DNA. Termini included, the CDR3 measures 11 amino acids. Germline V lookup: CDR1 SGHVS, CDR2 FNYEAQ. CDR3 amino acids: CASSSGQGGNT.

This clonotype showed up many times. The CDR3 DNA sequence: TGTGCCAGCAACACTCGACAGGGGGAAGGTACTGAAGCTTTCTTT. Its protein is CASNTRQGEGTEAFF. The chain has TRBV7-9 and TRBJ1-1; 9 positions agree with TRBD1. V was pared by 7 bases and J by 5 bases, with 11 bases of the junction left unmatched. The CDR3 spans 15 residues. CDR1 is SEHNR and CDR2 is FQNEAQ in the germline V gene (reference sequence).

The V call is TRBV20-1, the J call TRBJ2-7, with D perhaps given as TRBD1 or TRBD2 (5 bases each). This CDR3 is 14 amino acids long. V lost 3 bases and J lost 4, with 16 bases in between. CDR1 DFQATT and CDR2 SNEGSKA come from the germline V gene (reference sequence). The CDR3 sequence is CSASPDMGVYEQYF. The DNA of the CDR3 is TGCAGTGCTAGCCCTGACATGGGGGTTTACGAGCAGTACTTC.

DNA of the CDR3: TGTGCCATCAGTGACCGGGACATCGGACGTTCACCCCTCCACTTT. Translated: CAISDRDIGRSPLHF. The chain employs TRBV10-3 and TRBJ1-6, with a possible D match to TRBD1 (6 bases). V was cut by 3 bases and J by 9 bases, with 15 bases left in between. Germline V lookup: CDR1 ENHRY, CDR2 SYGVKD. The CDR3 is made up of 15 amino acids.

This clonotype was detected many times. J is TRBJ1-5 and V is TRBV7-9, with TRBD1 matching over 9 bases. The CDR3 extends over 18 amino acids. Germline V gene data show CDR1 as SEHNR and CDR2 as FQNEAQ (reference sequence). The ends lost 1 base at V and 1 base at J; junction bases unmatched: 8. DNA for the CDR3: TGTGCCAGCAGCTTAGTGGGGAGACAGGGGGTCAGCAATCAGCCCCAGCATTTT. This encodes CASSLVGRQGVSNQPQHF.